These T cell receptor beta chains were read from a single sample in a study of T cells in narcolepsy. Profiling relied on immunoSEQ multiplex PCR, and the TCRdb table lists in-frame clones only, not all of them. In the table there are 600 to 850 clones, less than 30% of which are singletons. No cognate antigen is known for these TCRs. What was sequenced was cultured CD8+ T cells from cerebrospinal fluid. These receptors originate from a human donor with narcolepsy. The CDR3 runs from the conserved cysteine through the conserved F or W. The D gene is left open where the match is weak. Expanded clones are given a class, and other clones once, few, many or no size at all.

>TRBV5-4|.|.|TRBJ1-5
TGTGCCAGCAGCTTAGCCTTAGACTGGGCCCAGCATTTT
CASSLALDWAQHF
>TRBV10-1|.|.|TRBJ1-3
TGCGCCAGCAGGGAGGCGGGCTCTGGAAACACCATATATTTT
CASREAGSGNTIYF
>TRBV25-1|large|.|TRBJ2-2
TGTGCCAGCAGTGACGAGGATAACGTGGGGGACACCGGGGAGCTGTTTTTT
CASSDEDNVGDTGELFF
>TRBV2|hyperexpanded|.|TRBJ2-2
TGTGCCAGCAGTGAAGTGCCAGGGAACACCGGGGAGCTGTTTTTT
CASSEVPGNTGELFF
>TRBV10-3|.|.|TRBJ1-6
TGCGCCATCAGTGGGCGACAGGACGACTATAATTCATCCCTCCACTTT
CAISGRQDDYNSSLHF
>TRBV7-2|.|.|TRBJ1-5
TGTGCCAGCAGCCGGGGGGTATTCGGCAATCAGCCCCAGCATTTT
CASSRGVFGNQPQHF
>TRBV2|.|.|TRBJ1-2
TGTGCCAGCAGCTTAGGGGTAGTGGGGGTAAACTATGGCTACACCTTC
CASSLGVVGVNYGYTF
>TRBV10-3|hyperexpanded|.|TRBJ1-2
TGTGCCATCAGTCCTGGGCGGGAGGGGAGAGATGGCTACACCTTC
CAISPGREGRDGYTF
>TRBV4-2|few|.|TRBJ2-4
TGTGCCAGCAGCTCCGCAAACATTCAGTACTTC
CASSSANIQYF
>TRBV7-9|few|TRBD2|TRBJ2-7
TGTGCCAGCAGCGGGACTAGCGGGGGCCAGGGCTACGAGCAGTACTTC
CASSGTSGGQGYEQYF
>TRBV5-4|few|TRBD1|TRBJ2-7
TGCGCCAGCAGCCAAGCTACAGGGGGCGCGACCTACGAGCAGTACTTC
CASSQATGGATYEQYF
>TRBV7-9|.|TRBD1|TRBJ2-5
TGTGCCAGCAGAGAGGGGGCTCAGAGGACCCAGTACTTC
CASREGAQRTQYF
>TRBV5-6|.|TRBD1|TRBJ2-7
TGTGCCAGCAGCTTAGTCGCAGGGGGCGACGAGCAGTACTTC
CASSLVAGGDEQYF
>TRBV5-4|.|TRBD2|TRBJ2-7
TGTGCCAGCAGCCAAGTCGGGGGGGGCTACGAGCAGTACTTC
CASSQVGGGYEQYF
>TRBV6-1|few|TRBD2|TRBJ2-1
TGTGCCAGCACCCCTGGGGGGGATGAGCAGTTCTTC
CASTPGGDEQFF
>TRBV7-3|.|TRBD2|TRBJ2-3
TGTGCCAGCAGCCCTGAAGCGGGGGGAAGCACAGATACGCAGTATTTT
CASSPEAGGSTDTQYF
>TRBV7-8|large|.|TRBJ1-2
TGTGCCAGCAGCTTAGGGGTAGTGGGGGTAAACTATGGCTACACCTTC
CASSLGVVGVNYGYTF
>TRBV15|large|TRBD1|TRBJ1-1
TGTGCCACCACCCCAACCGGGACAGAAAAATTAATGAACACTGAAGCTTTCTTT
CATTPTGTEKLMNTEAFF
>TRBV9|.|.|TRBJ2-2
TGTGCCAGCACCCTTCAAGGGACGAACACCGGGGAGCTGTTTTTT
CASTLQGTNTGELFF
>TRBV2|.|.|TRBJ2-3
TGTGCCAGCAGTGGGAGGGGGTCGGAGACAGATACGCAGTATTTT
CASSGRGSETDTQYF
>TRBV7-4|few|.|TRBJ1-4
TGTGCCAGCAGCTTTTCGGCCGGACCCTTGTTTTTT
CASSFSAGPLFF
>TRBV7-9|few|TRBD2|TRBJ2-1
TGTGCCAGCACCCCTGGGGGGGATGAGCAGTTCTTC
CASTPGGDEQFF
>TRBV5-6|.|.|TRBJ1-6
TGTGCCAGCAGCGACAAATTCACCCCTCACTTT
CASSDKFTPHF
>TRBV27|few|.|TRBJ1-5
TGTGCCAGCAGTTTCCCCCAGGAGAACGCGGATCAGCCCCAGCATTTT
CASSFPQENADQPQHF
>TRBV4-2|.|TRBD2|TRBJ2-1
TGTGCCAGCAGCTTAGGCGGGGGGGCCTACAATGAGCAGTTCTTC
CASSLGGGAYNEQFF
>TRBV5-4|medium-sized|.|TRBJ1-5
TGTGCCAGCAGCCAAGGACAGACACCCCAGCCCCAGCATTTT
CASSQGQTPQPQHF
>TRBV4-1|few|.|TRBJ1-2
TGTGCCAGCAGCCAGACACAGGGTTCCCGCGGCTACACCTTC
CASSQTQGSRGYTF
>TRBV7-4|few|.|TRBJ1-5
TGTGCCAGCAGCTTAGCCTTAGACTGGGCCCAGCATTTT
CASSLALDWAQHF
>TRBV9|.|TRBD2|TRBJ2-3
TGTGCCAGCAGCGTACCTACAAGCGGGGGCACAGATACGCAGTATTTT
CASSVPTSGGTDTQYF
>TRBV5-1|.|TRBD1|TRBJ1-2
TGCGCCAGCAGCTTGGATAGCCGGGACAGGGACTATGGCTACACCTTC
CASSLDSRDRDYGYTF
>TRBV7-6|.|.|TRBJ1-1
TGTGCCAGCAGCGGGGGGACCAACACTGAAGCTTTCTTT
CASSGGTNTEAFF
>TRBV4-3|.|.|TRBJ2-5
TGCGCCAGCAGCCCGTCCCGTGAGACCCAGTACTTC
CASSPSRETQYF
>TRBV7-4|.|TRBD1|TRBJ2-7
TGTGCCAGCAGCTTAGTCGCAGGGGGCGACGAGCAGTACTTC
CASSLVAGGDEQYF
>TRBV5-6|medium-sized|.|TRBJ1-2
TGTGCCAGCACCCTCCGGGGGTTATCTGGCTACACCTTC
CASTLRGLSGYTF
>TRBV6-5|.|TRBD1|TRBJ1-1
TGTGCCAGCAGAACCACAGGGGGCTTAACTGAAGCTTTCTTT
CASRTTGGLTEAFF
>TRBV7-9|.|TRBD2|TRBJ2-3
TGTGCCAGCAGCCCTGAAGCGGGGGGAAGCACAGATACGCAGTATTTT
CASSPEAGGSTDTQYF
>TRBV25-1|.|.|TRBJ2-2
TGTGCCAGCACCCTTCAAGGGACGAACACCGGGGAGCTGTTTTTT
CASTLQGTNTGELFF
>TRBV7-1|few|.|TRBJ1-5
TGTGCCAGCAGCTTAGCCTTAGACTGGGCCCAGCATTTT
CASSLALDWAQHF
>TRBV19|few|.|TRBJ1-2
TGTGCCAGTAGTACGGCGGATAACTATGGCTACACCTTC
CASSTADNYGYTF
>TRBV5-4|.|.|TRBJ2-7
TGTGCCAGCAGCGCGGGGCGGGAGCAGTACTTC
CASSAGREQYF
>TRBV12-2|.|.|TRBJ1-4
TGTGCCAGCAGCTTTTCGGCCGGACCCTTGTTTTTT
CASSFSAGPLFF
>TRBV2|large|.|TRBJ1-1
TGTGCCAGCACTGGAACTTTCTTT
CASTGTFF
>TRBV6-1|few|.|TRBJ1-2
TGTGCCATCAGTCCTGGGCGGGAGGGGAGAGATGGCTACACCTTC
CAISPGREGRDGYTF
>TRBV11-1|.|TRBD2|TRBJ2-1
TGTGCCAGCAGCTTAGGCGGGGGGGCCTACAATGAGCAGTTCTTC
CASSLGGGAYNEQFF
>TRBV4-3|.|.|TRBJ1-2
TGCGCCAGCAGCCTCGCTGGAAGACGTCGAAAGACCTATGGCTACACCTTC
CASSLAGRRRKTYGYTF
>TRBV5-5|medium-sized|.|TRBJ1-1
TGCGCCAGCAGCTCACAGGGCCCCTCGGACACTGAAGCTTTCTTT
CASSSQGPSDTEAFF
>TRBV6-7|.|TRBD1|TRBJ1-1
TGTGCCAGCAGAACCACAGGGGGCTTAACTGAAGCTTTCTTT
CASRTTGGLTEAFF
>TRBV10-2|few|.|TRBJ1-2
TGTGCCATCAGTCCTGGGCGGGAGGGGAGAGATGGCTACACCTTC
CAISPGREGRDGYTF
>TRBV5-6|.|.|TRBJ1-2
TGTGCCAGCAGGGTGGAAGGTGTTCACTATGGCTACACCTTC
CASRVEGVHYGYTF
>TRBV14|.|.|TRBJ2-6
TGTGCCAGCAGCTGGACAAGGGGATCTGGGGCCAACGTCCTGACTTTC
CASSWTRGSGANVLTF
>TRBV9|few|TRBD2|TRBJ2-5
TGTGCCAGCAGCGTAGAGGGTAGCGGGACCCAAGAGACCCAGTACTTC
CASSVEGSGTQETQYF
>TRBV7-6|.|.|TRBJ1-4
TGTGCCAGCAGCTTTTCGGCCGGACCCTTGTTTTTT
CASSFSAGPLFF